This entry lists 28 T cell receptor beta chains sequenced from one sample in a study of Graves' ophthalmopathy and Graves' hyperthyroidism. TCR beta CDR3 regions were amplified from RNA transcripts. First-round RT-PCR employed HTBI primers, with a second-round multiplex PCR after it. One entry per CDR3 protein, called by TCRdb with MiXCR from the multiplex PCR reads. The data show roughly 1.1 million distinct CDR3 sequences, roughly two fifths seen once. Sequencing was performed on peripheral blood or thyroid tissue (not recorded which). The receptors shown here come from an adult man with Graves' hyperthyroidism.

There are many counts of this clonotype. The rearrangement uses TRBV29-1 and TRBJ2-2; possible D gene TRBD2, 6 bases. Germline-derived CDR1 and CDR2 are SQVTM and ANQGSEA. The CDR3 is made up of 17 amino acids. The V gene lost 6 bases and the J gene lost 0 bases, with 20 bases spanning the gap. The CDR3 DNA sequence: TGCAGCGTGGGAATTCTAGCGCACCACGCGAACACCGGGGAGCTGTTTTTT. It yields the protein CSVGILAHHANTGELFF.

This clonotype has at least ten counts. This chain connects TRBV5-6 to TRBJ1-1, with D unresolved. V lost 3 bases and J 0 bases, leaving 15 bases between the germline ends. Germline assignment: CDR1 SGHDT and CDR2 YYEEEE. The CDR3 length is 16 residues. As DNA, the CDR3 is TGTGCCAGCAGCTGGACGACCAGGATCCTGAACACTGAAGCTTTCTTT. This encodes CASSWTTRILNTEAFF.

This clonotype was observed a single time. The genes are TRBV12-3 or TRBV12-4 and TRBJ2-5; no definite D call. Trimming took off 6 bases at V and 3 bases at J, with 14 bases between the two ends. The CDR3 runs 14 residues. CDR3 sequence: CASRKTRKEETQYF. For the CDR3, the DNA is TGTGCCAGCAGGAAAACAAGGAAGGAAGAGACCCAGTACTTC.

This clonotype was seen many times. The chain links TRBV29-1 to TRBJ2-3; perhaps TRBD1 as D (7 bases). In germline, CDR1 is SQVTM, CDR2 ANQGSEA. Trimming cost V 7 bases and J 6 bases, with 14 bases left between them. The CDR3 contains 12 residues. The CDR3 loop reads CSAGGGYDTQYF. The CDR3 nucleotides read TGCAGCGCAGGAGGGGGCTACGATACGCAGTATTTT.

About this clonotype itself: This may come from a read error, since a much larger clone is one base off. This chain uses TRBV14 with TRBJ1-3; the D is unclear. V was clipped by 0 bases and J by 0 bases, with 9 bases between them. The germline CDR1 and CDR2 sequences are SGHDN and FVKESK. CDR3 size: 16 residues. CDR3 sequence reads: CASSQDLVGSGNTIYF. For the CDR3, the DNA is TGTGCCAGCAGCCAAGATCTCGTCGGCTCTGGAAACACCATATATTTT. The variable domain in full, completed from reference TRBV14 and TRBJ1-3, reads EAGVTQFPSHSVIEKGQTVTLRCDPISGHDNLYWYRRVMGKEIKFLLHFVKESKQDESGMPNNRFLAERTGGTYSTLKVQPAELEDSGVYFCASSQDLVGSGNTIYFGEGSWLTVV.

The chain is built from TRBV7-8 and TRBJ2-7, with D maybe TRBD1 (8 bases). Deletions cut 5 bases from V and 5 bases from J, with 16 bases between. Germline V gene lookup returns CDR1 SGHVS and CDR2 FQNEAQ. This CDR3 contains 14 residues. CDR3 loop: CASSETGGGHEQYF. DNA of the CDR3: TGTGCCAGCAGCGAAACAGGGGGGGGCCACGAGCAGTACTTC.

The chain uses TRBV2 and TRBJ1-4; weak D call: TRBD1 (6 bases). This CDR3 has 15 residues. Trimming removed 3 bases from V and 4 bases from J, with 12 bases in between. Germline loops: CDR1 SNHLY, CDR2 FYNNEI. In DNA form, the CDR3 reads TGTGCCAGCAGTGAGGGGGCCGGGAGTAATGAAAAACTGTTTTTT. This translates into CASSEGAGSNEKLFF. Full variable domain (missing parts from reference TRBV2 and TRBJ1-4): EPEVTQTPSHQVTQMGQEVILRCVPISNHLYFYWYRQILGQKVEFLVSFYNNEISEKSEIFDDQFSVERPDGSNFTLKIRSTKLEDSAMYFCASSEGAGSNEKLFFGSGTQLSVL.

This clonotype was found many times. V usage is TRBV5-7 and J usage is TRBJ2-5; TRBD2 matches 7 bases. TRBV5-7 is an open reading frame whose function is uncertain. The CDR3 loop spans 16 amino acids. After removal of 0 bases from V and 4 bases from J, the junction contained 9 bases not matched to a gene. The CDR3 region is CASSLEWYGEGETQYF. CDR3 bases: TGTGCCAGCAGCTTGGAGTGGTACGGGGAGGGAGAGACCCAGTACTTC.

This clonotype occurred many times. The chain joins TRBV2 to TRBJ1-3; no clear D. This CDR3 spans 16 amino acids. Germline V gene lookup returns CDR1 SNHLY and CDR2 FYNNEI. V gave up 7 bases and J gave up 0 bases, with 16 bases separating them. CDR3 residues: CASNNPPRFSGNTIYF. CDR3 DNA: TGTGCCAGCAACAACCCACCCAGGTTCTCTGGAAACACCATATATTTT.

The chain links TRBV14 to TRBJ2-3; D call uncertain. CDR3 length: 14 amino acids. Germline CDR1 reads SGHDN; CDR2 reads FVKESK. Trimming removed 1 base at V and 5 bases at J, with 10 bases between. CDR3 amino acids: CASSQGLIRDTQYF. CDR3 sequence (DNA): TGTGCCAGCAGCCAAGGACTGATTCGAGATACGCAGTATTTT.

This chain uses TRBV10-3 with TRBJ2-7; tentatively, D is TRBD2 (7 bases). The DNA end is more similar to TRBJ2-5, so the J call may be wrong. Germline CDR1 ENHRY, CDR2 SYGVKD. The CDR3 runs to 13 residues. This chain's CDR3 is CAISGGGRETQYF. The CDR3 region has the DNA TGTGCCATCAGTGGGGGGGGCCGGGAGACCCAGTACTTC.

The V and J genes are TRBV2 and TRBJ1-3; possible D gene TRBD1, 6 bases. This CDR3 region has 15 residues. V was pared by 6 bases and J by 5 bases, with 17 bases between. Germline V lookup: CDR1 SNHLY, CDR2 FYNNEI. CDR3 DNA: TGTGCCAGCAGCCAAGTAAAGGGGGGGAGAAACACCATATATTTT. Protein sequence: CASSQVKGGRNTIYF.

At least ten counts were recorded for this clonotype. The gene calls are TRBV29-1 and TRBJ1-1, with 8 bases that match TRBD1. The V segment lost 4 bases and the J segment 0 bases; nucleotides outside the gene matches: 4. From germline, CDR1 is SQVTM and CDR2 ANQGSEA. CDR3 length equals 14 residues. CDR3 sequence reads: CSVGTGRMNTEAFF. The CDR3 DNA sequence: TGCAGCGTTGGGACAGGGAGGATGAACACTGAAGCTTTCTTT.

This clonotype occurred many times. The chain uses TRBV20-1 and TRBJ1-1; 7 nucleotides agree with TRBD1. This CDR3 is built from 12 residues. Germline CDR1 DFQATT, CDR2 SNEGSKA (reference sequence). V was clipped by 6 bases and J by 10 bases; unmatched bases: 11. The CDR3, as DNA: TGCAGTGCAACGATTGGGGCAGGGGGAGCTTTCTTT. Translation: CSATIGAGGAFF.

This clonotype was observed a handful of times. This chain joins TRBV4-3 and TRBJ2-2, with TRBD2 identical over 10 bases. The CDR3 has 16 residues. The germline gives CDR1 LGHNA, CDR2 YSLEER. Trimming took 3 bases from V and 7 from J; bases not matched to a gene: 8. CDR3 protein: CASSQSAGGRFGELFF. The DNA for the CDR3 is TGCGCCAGCAGCCAGTCAGCGGGAGGGCGGTTCGGGGAGCTGTTTTTT.

The chain recombines TRBV25-1 with TRBJ1-6; TRBD1 matches 8 bases. The germline V gene encodes CDR1 MGHDK and CDR2 SYGVNS. The CDR3 totals 15 residues. J lost 9 bases, V lost 4 bases, and 8 bases had no gene match. CDR3 residues: CASSARTGSTSPLHF. The DNA of the CDR3 is TGTGCCAGCAGTGCTAGGACAGGGTCGACTTCACCCCTCCACTTT. Full variable domain (outside the CDR3, taken from reference TRBV25-1 and TRBJ1-6): EADIYQTPRYLVIGTGKKITLECSQTMGHDKMYWYQQDPGMELHLIHYSYGVNSTEKGDLSSESTVSRIRTEHFPLTLESARPSHTSQYLCASSARTGSTSPLHFGNGTRLTVT.

This clonotype has a handful of counts. The V and J genes are TRBV19 and TRBJ2-7; 8 nucleotides line up with TRBD1. With V trimmed by 1 base and J by 4 bases, 6 bases remained unmatched. Germline CDR1 reads LNHDA; CDR2 reads SQIVND (reference sequence). The CDR3 has 15 residues. CDR3 amino acids: CASSIAPGGFYEQYF. CDR3 DNA: TGTGCCAGTAGTATAGCTCCAGGGGGCTTTTACGAGCAGTACTTC.

On this clonotype itself: A much larger clone is a single base away; this may be a read error. The CDR3: CASSEGRGDEQYF. The CDR3 nucleotides are TGCGCCAGCAGCGAAGGTCGGGGGGACGAGCAGTACTTC. The chain recombines TRBV7-6 with TRBJ2-7, with 7 bases fitting TRBD2. Germline CDR1 and CDR2: SGHVS and FNYEAQ. This CDR3 is 13 amino acids long.

The chain employs TRBV4-3 and TRBJ2-6; 12 bases map to TRBD1. CDR3 length: 18 amino acids. V lost 2 bases, J lost 3 bases, and 5 bases stayed unmatched. Germline V gene lookup returns CDR1 LGHNA and CDR2 YSLEER. The CDR3 is CASSQQGQGALGANVLTF. The CDR3 region has the DNA TGCGCCAGCAGCCAACAGGGACAGGGGGCGCTTGGGGCCAACGTCCTGACTTTC.

CDR3 sequence: CASSVRDSQTSAFF. CDR3 nucleotide sequence: TGTGCCAGCAGCGTCCGGGACAGTCAAACCTCCGCTTTCTTT. The gene calls are TRBV7-2 and TRBJ1-1, with 7 bases lining up with TRBD1. With 5 bases clipped from V and 11 bases from J, the junction kept 14 bases outside the gene matches. CDR1 is SGHTA and CDR2 is FQGNSA in the germline V gene. The CDR3 contains 14 residues.

This clonotype appeared a single time. The V gene is TRBV2, the J gene TRBJ1-5, with 7 bases aligning to TRBD1. The CDR3 covers 13 residues. V lost 6 bases to trimming and J lost 16 bases; unmatched junction nucleotides: 15. CDR1 and CDR2 (germline): SNHLY, FYNNEI. The CDR3: CASSRQGNNQPHF. In DNA form, the CDR3 reads TGTGCCAGCAGCAGACAGGGTAACAATCAGCCCCATTTT.

The chain combines TRBV2 with TRBJ2-5; D possibly corresponds to TRBD1 (6 bases). The CDR3 covers 15 residues. In germline, CDR1 is SNHLY, CDR2 FYNNEI. The germline V and J ends were trimmed by 1 base and 7 bases, with 16 bases remaining between them. The CDR3 here is CASSEGQVLPGTQYF. As DNA, the CDR3 is TGTGCCAGCAGTGAAGGACAGGTACTCCCTGGGACCCAGTACTTC.

The chain has TRBV29-1 and TRBJ2-2, with D unclear. CDR3 length: 11 amino acids. Trimming took off 1 base at V and 7 bases at J, with 4 bases between the two ends. The germline V gene encodes CDR1 SQVTM and CDR2 ANQGSEA. Here the CDR3 reads CSVEVSGELFF. The CDR3 DNA sequence: TGCAGCGTTGAAGTTAGCGGGGAGCTGTTTTTT.

V usage is TRBV2 and J usage is TRBJ2-1, with D perhaps matching TRBD1 (5 bases). The V gene lost 6 bases and the J gene lost 15 bases, with 15 bases spanning the gap. Germline CDR1 SNHLY, CDR2 FYNNEI. The CDR3 covers 11 residues. The CDR3, as DNA: TGTGCCAGCAGGGCGGACAAGCAGGCGTTCTTC. Translated: CASRADKQAFF.

Points on this clonotype: An end of the junction differs from the germline gene, which may be a read error. V gene TRBV7-9 combines with J gene TRBJ2-5, with 12 bases that match TRBD2. Germline CDR1 reads SEHNR; CDR2 reads FQNEAQ (reference sequence). The CDR3 is 18 residues long. CDR3 protein: CASSSPTSGRGREEIQYF. The CDR3 DNA follows: TGTGCCAGCAGCTCCCCGACTAGCGGGAGAGGAAGGGAAGAGATCCAGTACTTC.

This clonotype was counted between two and nine times. V usage is TRBV5-1 and J usage is TRBJ2-5, with D tentatively TRBD1 or TRBD2 (5 bases each). The germline gives CDR1 SGHRS, CDR2 YFSETQ. The CDR3 length is 14 residues. The germline V and J ends were trimmed by 6 bases and 2 bases, with 14 bases remaining between them. The CDR3 region is CASNRWGTQETQYF. For the CDR3, the DNA is TGCGCCAGCAATAGATGGGGGACGCAAGAGACCCAGTACTTC.

Regarding this clonotype: This likely comes from a read error, as the CDR3 has no conserved phenylalanine or tryptophan at its end. The limits of the CDR3 on the DNA are not certain, so only TCRdb's listed CDR3 is given. This chain links TRBV6-6 with TRBJ1-1. The CDR3 spans 8 residues, counting both ends. Germline V gives CDR1 MNHNY, CDR2 SVGAGI (reference sequence). The CDR3 is CASSFAAG.

V and J are TRBV12-3 or TRBV12-4 and TRBJ1-3; 11 nucleotides agree with TRBD1. V shed 3 bases and J 3 bases; nucleotides not matched to a gene: 1. The CDR3 is 15 residues long. CDR3 residues: CASSLDRGHGNTIYF. The CDR3 DNA reads as TGTGCCAGCAGTTTGGACAGGGGGCATGGAAACACCATATATTTT.